This T cell receptor beta chain was captured in a study of blood T cells in healthy people across ages. Across the study: About one barcoded beta molecule was captured per two T cells (by template switching). Whole-study findings and limits: Any changes in expanded clonotypes were possibly confounded, as donor CMV status remained unknown.

Turning to this clonotype: Its antigen is as yet unknown. The junction and the germline gene differ at one end; a read error may be behind it.

With a J-beta primer mix and a sample-barcoded 5' primer, a second PCR ran about 7 to 11 cycles. Each CDR3 protein is one row after TCRdb ran MiXCR on the 5' RACE reads. The sample lists around 400,000 distinct CDR3 sequences, 45% to 65% occurring once. The CDR3 consists of 15 residues. CDR1 SEHNR and CDR2 FQNEAQ come from the germline V gene (reference sequence). This TCR derives from a man between 60 and 75 years old in good health. The sample taken for sequencing was blood. The chain recombines TRBV7-9 with TRBJ2-1; D gene unclear. CDR3 loop: CASSPLSLSCNEQFF. The CDR3 nucleotides read TGTGCCAGCAGCCCTCTGTCCCTCTCCTGCAATGAGCAGTTCTTC.